These 22 T cell receptor beta chains were all obtained from the same sample, sequenced in a study of beta chain features in type 1 diabetes (dated by TCRdb to the late 2010s). Preparation of the library involved the immunoSEQ multiplex PCR assay. The entire isolated RNA was reverse transcribed using the High Capacity cDNA Reverse Transcription Kit, and thus expressed TCRB transcripts were sequenced. TCRdb limited this immuneACCESS table to in-frame rearrangements with V and J called. A share of clones is missing; checked studies link under half to unresolved V genes, and the rest is unexplained. The sample records over 300,000 clones, 8% of which are singletons. Roughly 0.44% of the sample comes from the top ten. The sample comprised central memory CD4+ T cells from blood. Source of these receptors: a woman in her late teens or twenties in good health.

This clone has only a few counts. The chain has TRBV28 and TRBJ2-2; the D gene is possibly TRBD2 (5 bases). CDR1 MDHEN and CDR2 SYDVKM come from the germline V gene. The CDR3 runs 14 residues. V lost 4 bases, J lost 5 bases, and 11 bases lay in between. The DNA of the CDR3 is TGTGCCAGCAGTTCCCCGGGATCGACCGGGGAGCTGTTTTTT. This gives the protein CASSSPGSTGELFF.

This clone has a count of ten or more. The rearrangement joins TRBV25-1 to TRBJ2-5; D remains unclear. Trimming took 4 bases from V and 7 from J, leaving 13 bases between them. Germline loops: CDR1 MGHDK, CDR2 SYGVNS. The CDR3 sequence is 13 residues long. CDR3 loop: CASSASSTGTQYF. The DNA for the CDR3 is TGTGCCAGCAGTGCCTCATCTACGGGGACCCAGTACTTC.

This clone was picked up a small number of times. The CDR3 region has the DNA TGTGCCAGCAGCTTGGCCGACGACGGCGGATCCCAGTACTTC. Translating it yields CASSLADDGGSQYF. The chain carries TRBV5-4 and TRBJ2-5; D uncertain. Germline V gene data show CDR1 as SGHNT and CDR2 as YYREEE (reference sequence). V was shortened by 0 bases and J by 9 bases, with 15 bases between the two germline ends. This CDR3 is 14 amino acids long.

The V call is TRBV6-6, the J call TRBJ2-7; D unresolved. The length of the CDR3 is 11 residues. Deletions cut 5 bases from V and 4 bases from J, with 6 bases between. Looked up from germline, CDR1 is MNHNY and CDR2 is SVGAGI (reference sequence). The CDR3 nucleotides read TGTGCCAGCAGTCGCCGGTACGAGCAGTACTTC. Its translation: CASSRRYEQYF.

This clone has a handful of counts. The V and J genes are TRBV4-1 and TRBJ2-7; D might be TRBD1 (6 bases). V dropped 3 bases and J dropped 0 bases, with 15 bases sitting between them. There are 16 residues in the CDR3. Germline CDR1 MGHRA, CDR2 YSYEKL. The chain's CDR3 is CASSQGYTGSSYEQYF. The DNA for the CDR3 is TGCGCCAGCAGCCAGGGGTATACAGGGAGCTCCTACGAGCAGTACTTC.

This clone was detected only a few times. V and J are TRBV4-3 and TRBJ2-7; possibly TRBD1 or TRBD2 for D (5 bases each). This CDR3 comprises 16 residues. Trimming stripped 5 bases from V and 3 bases from J, with 20 bases between. Germline CDR1 and CDR2: LGHNA and YSLEER. This chain's CDR3 is CASSEGADAAVYEQYF. CDR3 nucleotide sequence: TGCGCCAGCAGCGAAGGGGCTGACGCAGCGGTCTACGAGCAGTACTTC.

The CDR3 nucleotides read TGTGCCAGCAGTGTCACAGGGTTCACCGGGGAGCTGTTTTTT. Translating gives CASSVTGFTGELFF. This chain connects TRBV6-4 to TRBJ2-2; the D gene is possibly TRBD1 (6 bases). The CDR3 length is 14 residues. Trimming left V 4 bases short and J 4 bases short, with 10 bases between. CDR1 MRHNA and CDR2 SNTAGT come from the germline V gene.

The rearrangement links TRBV28 to TRBJ1-5; possibly TRBD1 for D (5 bases). The V and J ends lost 8 bases and 0 bases respectively, with 5 bases between them. Germline V gene data show CDR1 as MDHEN and CDR2 as SYDVKM. The length of the CDR3 is 12 residues. The CDR3: CASQGSNQPQHF. The CDR3 coding sequence is TGTGCCAGCCAGGGTAGCAATCAGCCCCAGCATTTT.

This clone has a handful of counts. The chain joins TRBV5-4 to TRBJ2-5; tentatively, D is TRBD2 (7 bases). The CDR3 is 13 residues long. The germline V and J ends were trimmed by 4 bases and 5 bases, with 12 bases remaining between them. CDR1 is SGHNT, CDR2 YYREEE, per germline (reference sequence). Written as DNA, the CDR3 is TGTGCCAGCAGCCGGGGGGCAGAGGAGACCCAGTACTTC. As protein: CASSRGAEETQYF.

The chain carries TRBV5-4 and TRBJ2-1; the D gene is possibly TRBD2 (6 bases). Germline V gene data show CDR1 as SGHNT and CDR2 as YYREEE (reference sequence). V was pared by 2 bases and J by 7 bases, with 16 bases between. CDR3 length: 15 amino acids. For the CDR3, the DNA is TGTGCCAGCAGCTTAGGAGGAGGGCCAAGGAATGAGCAGTTCTTC. The encoded protein is CASSLGGGPRNEQFF.

The chain recombines TRBV6-5 with TRBJ2-2; weak D call: TRBD2 (6 bases). The CDR3 totals 14 residues. Germline assignment: CDR1 MNHEY and CDR2 SVGAGI. The V end was cut by 6 bases, the J end by 3 bases, with 11 bases between. The CDR3 region has the DNA TGTGCCAGCAGATGGGGGGACGACACCGGGGAGCTGTTTTTT. Translation: CASRWGDDTGELFF.

This clone occurred many times. Other DNA sequences in the same sample also yield this CDR3. The rearrangement joins TRBV19 to TRBJ1-2; D gene unclear. Per germline, CDR1 LNHDA and CDR2 SQIVND (reference sequence). This CDR3 is 11 amino acids long. V dropped 6 bases and J dropped 8 bases, with 10 bases sitting between them. This CDR3 reads CASSRTGGYTF. The DNA for the CDR3 is TGTGCCAGTAGCCGGACGGGAGGCTACACCTTC.

This clone has more than one count but fewer than ten. The chain carries TRBV5-6 and TRBJ2-1, with D tentatively TRBD1 or TRBD2 (5 bases each). V was clipped by 2 bases and J by 2 bases, with 11 bases between them. The CDR3 covers 15 residues. Germline V gene sequence: CDR1 SGHDT, CDR2 YYEEEE. The DNA for the CDR3 is TGTGCCAGCAGCTTCCGGGACCGAACCTACAATGAGCAGTTCTTC. Protein: CASSFRDRTYNEQFF.

To note about this clone: It differs at one base from a far larger clone, so likely a read error. In the same sample, other DNA sequences code for this CDR3. The V call is TRBV29-1, the J call TRBJ1-2; D is undetermined. The V gene's germline CDR1 is SQVTM and CDR2 ANQGSEA. This CDR3 is 12 amino acids long. Trimming took 3 bases from V and 8 from J, leaving 13 bases between them. The CDR3: CSVEGAGGGYTF. CDR3 in DNA: TGCAGCGTTGAGGGCGCGGGCGGGGGCTACACCTTC.

The sample holds a few counts of this clone. The CDR3 DNA reads TGTGCCAGCAGCGTATCTGTCTTCAATGAGCAGTTCTTC. It encodes CASSVSVFNEQFF. The chain carries TRBV9 and TRBJ2-1; D call uncertain. The CDR3 has 13 residues. V was cut by 1 base and J by 6 bases, with 8 bases left in between. The V gene's germline CDR1 is SGDLS and CDR2 YYNGEE.

This clone was detected only a few times. The gene calls are TRBV5-6 and TRBJ2-5, with D perhaps TRBD1 or TRBD2 (5 bases each). Germline V gene data show CDR1 as SGHDT and CDR2 as YYEEEE. The CDR3 loop spans 13 amino acids. The V end lost 6 bases, the J end lost 2 bases, and 11 bases lay between the germline ends. CDR3 loop: CASNLGRQETQYF. The CDR3, as DNA: TGTGCCAGCAATCTGGGACGTCAAGAGACCCAGTACTTC.

The table lists this clone with a few counts. One end of the junction does not line up with germline, which may come from a read error. This chain connects TRBV7-2 to TRBJ1-1; D unclear. The CDR3 length is 13 residues. Germline loops: CDR1 SGHTA, CDR2 FQGNSA. CDR3 bases: TGTGCCAGCAGCTTGTTCATGAACAATGAAGCTTTCTTT. Amino acid sequence: CASSLFMNNEAFF.

The rearrangement links TRBV25-1 to TRBJ2-6; D gene unclear. The CDR3 contains 14 residues. The V gene lost 5 bases and the J gene lost 0 bases, with 5 bases spanning the gap. Germline V lookup: CDR1 MGHDK, CDR2 SYGVNS. The CDR3 DNA reads TGTGCCAGCAGTCGTAACTCTGGGGCCAACGTCCTGACTTTC. It codes for CASSRNSGANVLTF.

The chain carries TRBV7-9 and TRBJ1-4, with 9 bases fitting TRBD1. The CDR3 covers 15 residues. With V trimmed by 4 bases and J by 7 bases, 7 bases remained unmatched. The V gene's germline CDR1 is SEHNR and CDR2 FQNEAQ (reference sequence). CDR3 protein: CASSSQTGGAEKLFF. CDR3 sequence (DNA): TGTGCCAGCAGCTCCCAGACAGGGGGAGCTGAAAAACTGTTTTTT. Full variable domain (rest looked up from reference TRBV7-9 and TRBJ1-4): DTGVSQNPRHKITKRGQNVTFRCDPISEHNRLYWYRQTLGQGPEFLTYFQNEAQLEKSRLLSDRFSAERPKGSFSTLEIQRTEQGDSAMYLCASSSQTGGAEKLFFGSGTQLSVL.

J is TRBJ2-7 and V is TRBV19; 9 bases align to TRBD2. With 1 base clipped from V and 4 bases from J, the junction kept 8 bases outside the gene matches. CDR3 length: 16 amino acids. CDR1 is LNHDA, CDR2 SQIVND, per germline (reference sequence). CDR3 sequence (DNA): TGTGCCAGTAGTATAGGGCCAGCGGGAGGTGGATACGAGCAGTACTTC. It is translated as CASSIGPAGGGYEQYF.

This clone was observed a few times. The chain employs TRBV7-9 and TRBJ2-1, with a tentative D call TRBD1 (6 bases). V dropped 3 bases and J dropped 7 bases, with 19 bases sitting between them. Germline V gene sequence: CDR1 SEHNR, CDR2 FQNEAQ (reference sequence). The CDR3 is 16 amino acids. The CDR3 reads CASSFDRLSVDNEQFF. The CDR3 nucleotides are TGTGCCAGCAGCTTCGACAGGCTGTCCGTGGATAATGAGCAGTTCTTC.

About this clone: The same CDR3 can be traced to other DNA sequences in this sample. CDR3: CASSPQDTQYF. The CDR3 nucleotides read TGTGCCAGCAGCCCTCAGGATACGCAGTATTTT. The V call is TRBV7-9, the J call TRBJ2-3; the D is unclear. CDR1 and CDR2 from the germline V gene are SEHNR and FQNEAQ (reference sequence). The V end was cut by 5 bases, the J end by 6 bases, with 6 bases between. This CDR3 region has 11 residues.